This T cell receptor beta chain was obtained from a study of early T cells in non-severe SARS-CoV-2 infection (dated by TCRdb to the early 2020s). Study-wide context: Bulk RNA from unsorted whole blood was used for TCR sequencing, so alpha and beta chains could not be paired. The research as a whole found: VDJdb matching was skewed toward anti-spike CD8 responses and likely underestimated virus-specific expansions by missing private and CD4 specificities.

There are 13 amino acids in the CDR3, from cysteine to phenylalanine inclusive. Only CDR3 DNA is held: 39 bases, read in frame from base 1. Sequences MNHEY (CDR1) and SVGAGI (CDR2) are obtained from the germline V gene. Libraries came from 5' RACE. The listed sequencing device is NextSeq 500. To correct for sequencing error and PCR bias, the TCR library protocol tagged individual cDNA molecules with unique molecular identifiers. Sequencing covered both TCR alpha and beta chains, and within each sample the abundances of alpha and beta sequences were tightly co-correlated. Per the source publication's procedure: Decombinator V4 was used to annotate the V gene, J gene and CDR3 of the TCR sequences. TCRs were defined as expanded if a significant change between any two time points was detected under a Poisson model with p below 0.0001. Abundances of TCRs were expressed as counts per million after normalisation to the total number of TCRs sequenced in each sample. TRAV1-2 paired with TRAJ12, TRAJ20 or TRAJ33 defined MAIT TCRs, while TRAV10 paired with TRAJ18 defined iNKT TCRs. VDJdb, accessed on 1 November 2021, was searched for TCRs annotated for CMV, EBV and SARS-CoV-2, and TCRs annotated for more than one antigen were excluded. TCRdb itself trimmed the public reads at Q25 with fastp, ran MiXCR and retained productive beta chains. Rows are combined by CDR3 protein, so each entry shows the most common genes and DNA. For this entry, the V and J calls and clone size follow TCRdb and not the study's own pipeline. The sample contains about 76,000 distinct CDR3 sequences, about 14% of them found a single time. 12% of the sample rests with the top ten.

This clonotype turned up a few times. It lacks a known antigen. Base qualities are not at hand, and no much larger clone is one base apart. A case-control design nested within a healthcare worker cohort in London, UK, was used, with weekly nasopharyngeal swab PCR tests and blood sampling performed. Between 23 and 31 March 2020, the week of the UK lockdown, healthcare workers were enrolled and then followed up weekly for as long as 16 weeks. Recombination connected TRBV6-5 to TRBJ2-3; matching of 6 bases hints at TRBD1 as the D gene. The clonotype was recovered from an adult who was a healthcare worker with PCR-confirmed SARS-CoV-2 infection or an uninfected control (not recorded which). The sequencing sample was made of whole blood. The sequence in DNA is TGTGCAGTGAAGCGGACAGCCACAGATACGCAGTATTTT. This translates into CAVKRTATDTQYF.